This T cell receptor (beta chain) was observed in a study of blood T cell repertoires in COVID-19. CDR3 length: 15 residues. In germline, CDR1 is SNHLY, CDR2 FYNNEI. V lost 8 bases to trimming and J lost 3 bases; unmatched junction nucleotides: 6. Study processing details: The authors estimated nucleated cell counts from reference gene primer amplification. The data were produced by immunoSEQ multiplex PCR, yet TCRdb's version contains in-frame clones alone and is incomplete. D and trimming were read from the DNA, whereas the V and J calls and clone size are those reported in that table. The sample includes roughly 140,000 clones, roughly four fifths of them seen just once.

This TCR was recovered from a woman aged 18-29 years who had been exposed to COVID-19. The sample taken for sequencing was PBMCs or T cells enriched from blood (not recorded which). The chain joins TRBV2 to TRBJ1-5; TRBD1 aligns across 11 bases. The CDR3: CASDRDRGNNQPQHF. The DNA of the CDR3 is TGTGCCAGCGACCGGGACAGGGGGAACAATCAGCCCCAGCATTTT.